These 4 T cell receptor beta chains were sequenced from one sample in a study of blood T cells in healthy people across ages. The second PCR ran about 6 to 11 cycles with a sample-barcoded 5' primer and J-beta primers. From the 5' RACE reads, TCRdb called clonotypes with MiXCR, one entry per CDR3 protein. The table records some 1.5 million distinct CDR3 sequences, approximately 28% of them present only once. Source material: blood. The receptor set was obtained from a woman in her 30s in good health.

This clonotype was seen more than once but under ten times. This sequence joins TRBV11-3 and TRBJ1-1; tentatively, D is TRBD1 (5 bases). CDR1 and CDR2 (germline): SGHNT, YENEEA. The CDR3 runs 15 residues. Trimming left V 5 bases short and J 4 bases short, with 17 bases between. The CDR3 sequence: CASSPRDGPSTEAFF. CDR3 bases: TGTGCCAGCAGCCCAAGGGACGGGCCGAGCACTGAAGCTTTCTTT.

J is TRBJ2-3 and V is TRBV9; D is unresolved. The germline gives CDR1 SGDLS, CDR2 YYNGEE. V shed 0 bases and J shed 2 bases, with 13 bases lying between them. The CDR3 runs 16 residues. The CDR3 spells CASSVVAGHITDTQYF. CDR3 nucleotides: TGTGCCAGCAGCGTAGTGGCAGGCCATATCACAGATACGCAGTATTTT.

The chain links TRBV20-1 to TRBJ2-1; TRBD1 matches 7 bases. With 4 bases clipped from V and 5 bases from J, the junction kept 17 bases outside the gene matches. The germline gives CDR1 DFQATT, CDR2 SNEGSKA (reference sequence). The CDR3 covers 17 residues. The CDR3 here is CSATGTDKIAPNNEQFF. CDR3 in DNA: TGCAGTGCTACCGGGACAGATAAAATAGCACCGAACAATGAGCAGTTCTTC.

This clonotype was counted a few times. The chain is built from TRBV27 and TRBJ2-7; TRBD2 is a possible D gene (6 bases). The V gene lost 6 bases and the J gene lost 6 bases, with 18 bases spanning the gap. The CDR3 extends over 14 amino acids. CDR1 and CDR2 (germline): MNHEY, SMNVEV (reference sequence). The CDR3 reads CASSRDSWSSEQYF. The DNA for the CDR3 is TGTGCCAGCAGCCGGGACTCTTGGTCGTCCGAGCAGTACTTC.